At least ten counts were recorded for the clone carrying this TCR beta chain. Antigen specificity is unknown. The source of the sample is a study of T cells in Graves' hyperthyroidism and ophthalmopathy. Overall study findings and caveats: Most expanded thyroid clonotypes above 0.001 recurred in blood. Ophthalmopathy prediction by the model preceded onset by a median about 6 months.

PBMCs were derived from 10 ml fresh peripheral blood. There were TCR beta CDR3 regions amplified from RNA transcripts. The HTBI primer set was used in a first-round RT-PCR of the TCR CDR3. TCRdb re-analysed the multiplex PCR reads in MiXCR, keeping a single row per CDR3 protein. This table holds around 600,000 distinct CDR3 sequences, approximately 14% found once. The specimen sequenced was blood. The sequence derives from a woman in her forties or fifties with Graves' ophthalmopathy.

CDR3 loop: CASRSKNGLQYF. CDR3 nucleotide sequence: TGTGCCAGCAGATCTAAAAACGGTTTGCAGTATTTT. The chain links TRBV3-2 to TRBJ2-3. TRBV3-2 is recorded as a pseudogene. The CDR3 spans 12 residues.